These T cell receptor beta chains were read from a single sample in a study of identical twins. TCRdb processed the 5' RACE reads anew with MiXCR; each CDR3 protein has one entry. Of 1,800,000 or so distinct CDR3 sequences listed, less than 35% are singletons. The specimen was cord blood. The receptors stem from a newborn girl in good health. CDR3s leave out the opening cysteine and the closing phenylalanine or tryptophan. Some rows mark clone size as missing; the rest say once, few, many or name a class of expanded clone.

.	TRBV29-1	TRBJ2-1	SGRPGAGYNEQF
.	TRBV27	TRBJ2-5	ASSLFREETQY
many	TRBV20-1	TRBJ2-7	SARDPNEQY
.	TRBV2	TRBJ2-3	ASTGPPVADTQY
.	TRBV24-1	TRBJ2-5	ATSDRTGPQETQY
.	TRBV24-1	TRBJ2-3	ATSDLVGGTDTQY
few	TRBV5-1	TRBJ2-7	ASSFDRHYEQY
.	TRBV7-2	TRBJ2-3	ASSLEMGGVGDTQY
.	TRBV24-1	TRBJ2-3	ATGFAGQGGDTQY
.	TRBV28	TRBJ2-3	ASSLWGEGSRSDTQY
.	TRBV20-1	TRBJ1-5	SAGAGGSQPQH
few	TRBV2	TRBJ2-3	ASSDLQRGGVGDTQY
few	TRBV28	TRBJ1-2	ASSLAGDPFNYGYT
many	TRBV12-3/TRBV12-4	TRBJ2-1	ASSFRAGGYNEQF
few	TRBV28	TRBJ2-3	ASSSGLARPDTQY
few	TRBV12-3/TRBV12-4	TRBJ1-4	ASSPLGQGGKLF
few	TRBV20-1	TRBJ2-5	SAREGEKTQY
many	TRBV4-2	TRBJ2-4	ASSQDPFSGGNIQY
many	TRBV24-1	TRBJ1-2	ATSCRGLYGYT
.	TRBV7-2	TRBJ1-2	ASPHGPTNYGYT
.	TRBV29-1	TRBJ2-3	SVEVVGGVTDTQY
.	TRBV20-1	TRBJ1-2	SALEVGQAVYGYT
few	TRBV6-5	TRBJ1-4	ASKQGSEKLF
few	TRBV10-2	TRBJ2-1	ASLAVYNEQF
few	TRBV2	TRBJ1-4	ASREPGQGEKLF
few	TRBV10-3	TRBJ2-2	AISESPDTGELF
once	TRBV10-3	TRBJ1-5	AISEALNQPQH